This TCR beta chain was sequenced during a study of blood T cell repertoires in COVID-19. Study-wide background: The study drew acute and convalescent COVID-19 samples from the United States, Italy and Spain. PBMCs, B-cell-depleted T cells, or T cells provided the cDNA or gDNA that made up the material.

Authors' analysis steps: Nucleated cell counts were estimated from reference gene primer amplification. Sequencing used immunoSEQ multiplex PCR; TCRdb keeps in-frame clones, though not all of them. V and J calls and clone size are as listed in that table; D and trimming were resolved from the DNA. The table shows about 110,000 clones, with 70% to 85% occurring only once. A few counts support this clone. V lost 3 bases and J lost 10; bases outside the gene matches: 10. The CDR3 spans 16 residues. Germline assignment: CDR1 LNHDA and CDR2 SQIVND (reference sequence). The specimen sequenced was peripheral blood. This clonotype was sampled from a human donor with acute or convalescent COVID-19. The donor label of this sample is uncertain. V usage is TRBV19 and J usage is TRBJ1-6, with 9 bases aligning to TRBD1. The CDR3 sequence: CASSIIRTGVHSPLHF. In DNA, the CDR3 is TGTGCCAGTAGTATCATCAGGACAGGGGTTCACTCACCCCTCCACTTT.